Listed below are T cell receptor beta chains from one sample, sequenced in a study of blood T cell repertoires in COVID-19. This table comes from immunoSEQ multiplex PCR, and its TCRdb copy is limited to in-frame clones, with some not included. This sample has over 80,000 clones, with 86% found just once. The sample consisted of peripheral blood. The source of these receptors is a man in his forties or fifties with acute or convalescent COVID-19. The CDR3 runs from the conserved cysteine through the conserved F or W. Each record gives: J gene, D gene, clone size, V gene, CDR3 protein, CDR3 DNA. D genes are given only for firm matches. Clone size is stated in some rows and not others, as once, few, many or a class when expanded.

J gene: TRBJ2-2
D gene: .
clone size: .
V gene: TRBV4-1
CDR3 protein: CASSTRDSGTGELFF
CDR3 DNA: TGCGCCAGCAGCACGCGGGACAGCGGCACCGGGGAGCTGTTTTTT

J gene: TRBJ2-5
D gene: TRBD1
clone size: .
V gene: TRBV5-1
CDR3 protein: CASSRLTGEQETQYF
CDR3 DNA: TGCGCCAGCAGCCGGTTGACAGGGGAACAAGAGACCCAGTACTTC

J gene: TRBJ2-5
D gene: TRBD2
clone size: .
V gene: TRBV11-3
CDR3 protein: CASSQVAGAGGTQYF
CDR3 DNA: TGTGCCAGCAGCCAAGTAGCGGGAGCGGGGGGGACCCAGTACTTC

J gene: TRBJ2-5
D gene: .
clone size: .
V gene: TRBV5-1
CDR3 protein: CASSFEGVGETQYF
CDR3 DNA: TGCGCCAGCAGCTTTGAGGGAGTGGGAGAGACCCAGTACTTC

J gene: TRBJ2-3
D gene: TRBD2
clone size: .
V gene: TRBV18
CDR3 protein: CASSPVAGVADTQYF
CDR3 DNA: TGTGCCAGCTCACCGGTGGCGGGAGTAGCAGATACGCAGTATTTT

J gene: TRBJ2-3
D gene: .
clone size: .
V gene: TRBV5-1
CDR3 protein: CASSQGVGTDTQYF
CDR3 DNA: TGCGCCAGCAGCCAGGGTGTGGGAACAGATACGCAGTATTTT

J gene: TRBJ1-3
D gene: .
clone size: .
V gene: TRBV5-5
CDR3 protein: CASSPNLNSGNTIYF
CDR3 DNA: TGTGCCAGCAGCCCTAATTTAAACTCTGGAAACACCATATATTTT

J gene: TRBJ2-3
D gene: .
clone size: .
V gene: TRBV19
CDR3 protein: CASSMAGSTDTQYF
CDR3 DNA: TGTGCCAGTAGTATGGCAGGGAGCACAGATACGCAGTATTTT

J gene: TRBJ1-3
D gene: .
clone size: .
V gene: TRBV29-1
CDR3 protein: CSVGGSGNTIYF
CDR3 DNA: TGCAGCGTTGGAGGCTCTGGAAACACCATATATTTT

J gene: TRBJ1-5
D gene: TRBD1
clone size: .
V gene: TRBV24-1
CDR3 protein: CATSDTGQGDQPQHF
CDR3 DNA: TGTGCCACCAGTGATACTGGACAGGGGGATCAGCCCCAGCATTTT

J gene: TRBJ1-6
D gene: .
clone size: .
V gene: TRBV6-1
CDR3 protein: CASSDLSYNSPLHF
CDR3 DNA: TGTGCCAGCAGTGACCTCTCCTATAATTCACCCCTCCACTTT

J gene: TRBJ2-3
D gene: TRBD2
clone size: .
V gene: TRBV5-1
CDR3 protein: CASSFTQLAGAAAQYF
CDR3 DNA: TGCGCCAGCAGCTTCACCCAACTAGCGGGAGCTGCGGCGCAGTATTTT

J gene: TRBJ1-1
D gene: .
clone size: .
V gene: TRBV25-1
CDR3 protein: CASSLGGNTEAFF
CDR3 DNA: TGTGCCAGCAGTCTAGGTGGGAACACTGAAGCTTTCTTT

J gene: TRBJ2-2
D gene: TRBD2
clone size: .
V gene: TRBV24-1
CDR3 protein: CATSVQRDAGELFF
CDR3 DNA: TGTGCCACCAGTGTGCAGCGGGATGCCGGGGAGCTGTTTTTT

J gene: TRBJ2-2
D gene: .
clone size: .
V gene: TRBV9
CDR3 protein: CASSVEPLFGGAGTGELFF
CDR3 DNA: TGTGCCAGCAGCGTAGAGCCCCTCTTTGGAGGGGCGGGCACCGGGGAGCTGTTTTTT

J gene: TRBJ2-6
D gene: .
clone size: .
V gene: TRBV19
CDR3 protein: CASSIGGAGANVLTF
CDR3 DNA: TGTGCCAGTAGTATAGGGGGGGCTGGGGCCAACGTCCTGACTTTC

J gene: TRBJ2-7
D gene: TRBD2
clone size: .
V gene: TRBV18
CDR3 protein: CASSPTMTSGRSEQYF
CDR3 DNA: TGTGCCAGCTCACCAACGATGACTAGCGGGAGAAGCGAGCAGTACTTC

J gene: TRBJ1-2
D gene: .
clone size: .
V gene: TRBV6-5
CDR3 protein: CATKDSYYGYTF
CDR3 DNA: TGTGCCACCAAGGACAGCTACTATGGCTACACCTTC

J gene: TRBJ1-5
D gene: TRBD1
clone size: .
V gene: TRBV18
CDR3 protein: CASSGQGGNQPQHF
CDR3 DNA: TGTGCCAGCTCAGGACAGGGCGGGAATCAGCCCCAGCATTTT

J gene: TRBJ2-7
D gene: TRBD2
clone size: few
V gene: TRBV19
CDR3 protein: CASSTHSGGSYEQYF
CDR3 DNA: TGTGCCAGTAGCACGCATAGCGGGGGTTCCTACGAGCAGTACTTC

J gene: TRBJ2-1
D gene: TRBD2
clone size: .
V gene: TRBV7-2
CDR3 protein: CASSLVGVSGRVRNEQFF
CDR3 DNA: TGTGCCAGCAGCTTAGTGGGTGTGAGCGGGAGGGTCCGCAATGAGCAGTTCTTC

J gene: TRBJ1-5
D gene: .
clone size: .
V gene: TRBV6-2/TRBV6-3
CDR3 protein: CASSSQGTGQPQHF
CDR3 DNA: TGTGCCAGCAGTTCCCAGGGGACGGGTCAGCCCCAGCATTTT

J gene: TRBJ2-5
D gene: TRBD2
clone size: few
V gene: TRBV3-1/TRBV3-2
CDR3 protein: CASSPAGGWQETQYF
CDR3 DNA: TGTGCCAGCAGTCCAGCGGGAGGGTGGCAAGAGACCCAGTACTTC